The entry below gives a single T cell receptor beta chain sequence along with its context. Clones were read by immunoSEQ multiplex PCR, and TCRdb kept only the in-frame ones, dropping some. The data hold about 410,000 clones, with about 90% observed a single time. Participants were aged about 18 to 95 years, lived in 24 US areas, and enrolled virtually. Which cohort a participant joined came from the clinical history participants gave. Donors of Cohort 3 who recovered were those that had two negative PCRs, clearance, or symptom resolution. This sample was taken from a study of blood T cell repertoires in COVID-19. About the research overall: COVID-19 samples collected from the United States, Italy and Spain covered acute and convalescent phases.

Germline V gives CDR1 SGHDN, CDR2 FVKESK. This CDR3 is built from 14 residues. The germline V and J ends were trimmed by 4 bases and 3 bases, with 13 bases remaining between them. This rearrangement joins TRBV14 to TRBJ2-7, with D tentatively TRBD2 (5 bases). The clonotype comes from a woman in her 30s who had recovered from COVID-19. Source material: PBMCs or T cells enriched from blood (not recorded which). The CDR3 protein is CASSLRSDFYEQYF. In nucleotides, the CDR3 is TGTGCCAGCAGCCTTAGATCGGACTTCTACGAGCAGTACTTC.